Sequencing of this T cell receptor (beta chain) was carried out in a study of PD-L1 blockade in urothelial cancer. This clone is medium-sized in the sample. Generated by immunoSEQ multiplex PCR, the TCRdb table keeps only in-frame clones and is missing some. The table lists 30,000 to 40,000 clones, about 86% of them singletons. The CDR3 is 17 amino acids. The germline V gene encodes CDR1 MDHEN and CDR2 SYDVKM. V gave up 7 bases and J gave up 6 bases; unmatched junction bases: 16. This clonotype originated in a man aged 55 to 70 with urothelial cancer. The rearrangement joins TRBV28 to TRBJ1-4; TRBD1 agrees at 8 bases. The sequencing here drew on PBMCs, taken around atezolizumab (anti-PD-L1) treatment. The CDR3 sequence is CASTSYVQGAVDEKLFF. The CDR3 DNA follows: TGTGCCAGCACTTCCTATGTCCAGGGGGCAGTGGATGAAAAACTGTTTTTT. The full variable domain, in which reference TRBV28 and TRBJ1-4 provide the parts outside the CDR3, is DVKVTQSSRYLVKRTGEKVFLECVQDMDHENMFWYRQDPGLGLRLIYFSYDVKMKEKGDIPEGYSVSREKKERFSLILESASTNQTSMYLCASTSYVQGAVDEKLFFGSGTQLSVL.